Listed here are 22 T cell receptor beta chains from one sample, sequenced in a study of shared clonotypes between healthy human individuals (dated by TCRdb to the early 2020s). Receptor libraries were prepared by the immunoSEQ multiplex PCR assay. What TCRdb holds here is the immuneACCESS table cut down to in-frame rearrangements. Part of the clones is not present; checked against another copy, under half of the missing clones reflect an unresolved V gene, and the others are unexplained. This sample comprises approximately 720,000 clones, 55% to 75% of them detected only once. Around 2% of the sample goes to the ten largest clones. What was sequenced was memory CD4+ T cells sorted from blood. The cell subset or site label here, explained by the study, means: CD45RA-negative fraction. The receptors stem from a woman aged 25-40 years in good health.

The chain's CDR3 is CASSFPGRQNQPQHF. The CDR3 nucleotides are TGTGCCAGCAGTTTCCCAGGACGGCAAAATCAGCCCCAGCATTTT. V usage is TRBV28 and J usage is TRBJ1-5; no firm D call. V was clipped by 3 bases and J by 4 bases, with 13 bases between them. The length of the CDR3 is 15 residues. The germline gives CDR1 MDHEN, CDR2 SYDVKM.

This clone has more than one count but fewer than ten. The chain links TRBV5-1 to TRBJ2-1, with 10 bases that match TRBD1. CDR3 length: 15 amino acids. The germline gives CDR1 SGHRS, CDR2 YFSETQ. V lost 7 bases and J lost 6; bases outside the gene matches: 10. CDR3 nucleotides: TGCGCCAGCGGCCAGGGACAGGGGCTTTTCAATGAGCAGTTCTTC. This codes for CASGQGQGLFNEQFF.

The chain has TRBV15 and TRBJ2-7; TRBD2 aligns across 11 bases. This CDR3 has 15 amino acids. V trimming: 6 bases; J trimming: 2 bases; junction bases outside the gene matches: 6. CDR1 and CDR2 from the germline V gene are LNHNV and YYDKDF (reference sequence). The CDR3 DNA reads as TGTGCCACCAGGGAGGGACTAGCGGAAACCTACGAGCAGTACTTC. This gives the protein CATREGLAETYEQYF.

This clone came up once. The V call is TRBV5-4, the J call TRBJ2-5, with 8 bases matching TRBD2. Looked up from germline, CDR1 is SGHNT and CDR2 is YYREEE (reference sequence). The J segment lost 5 bases and the V segment lost 4 bases, leaving 13 bases of the junction unmatched. The CDR3 loop spans 16 amino acids. The CDR3 here is CASSLTAGAGSETQYF. The CDR3 nucleotides are TGTGCCAGCAGCCTCACAGCGGGAGCTGGTTCGGAGACCCAGTACTTC.

This chain links TRBV11-1 with TRBJ2-5; 9 positions agree with TRBD2. V trimming: 0 bases; J trimming: 2 bases; junction bases outside the gene matches: 1. Germline loops: CDR1 SGHAT, CDR2 FQDESV (reference sequence). This CDR3 spans 15 amino acids. CDR3 nucleotides: TGTGCCAGCAGCTTAGCGGCGGGAGGGCAAGAGACCCAGTACTTC. It translates to CASSLAAGGQETQYF. The full variable domain, in which reference TRBV11-1 and TRBJ2-5 provide the parts outside the CDR3, is EAEVAQSPRYKITEKSQAVAFWCDPISGHATLYWYRQILGQGPELLVQFQDESVVDDSQLPKDRFSAERLKGVDSTLKIQPAELGDSAMYLCASSLAAGGQETQYFGPGTRLLVL.

V is TRBV6-1 and J is TRBJ1-4, with no clear D. V lost 7 bases and J 7 bases, leaving 19 bases between the germline ends. Germline V gives CDR1 MNHNS, CDR2 SASEGT. CDR3 length: 15 amino acids. CDR3: CASTPYTGVSEKLFF. In DNA, the CDR3 is TGTGCCAGCACACCCTACACGGGCGTGAGTGAAAAACTGTTTTTT.

The chain uses TRBV5-1 and TRBJ2-7; TRBD1 aligns across 8 bases. After removal of 7 bases from V and 3 bases from J, the junction contained 12 bases not matched to a gene. The CDR3 is 15 amino acids. Germline CDR1 reads SGHRS; CDR2 reads YFSETQ. DNA for the CDR3: TGCGCCAGCTTCACGCAACAGGGGGGAAACTACGAGCAGTACTTC. This gives the protein CASFTQQGGNYEQYF. Full variable domain (remainder filled in from reference TRBV5-1 and TRBJ2-7): KAGVTQTPRYLIKTRGQQVTLSCSPISGHRSVSWYQQTPGQGLQFLFEYFSETQRNKGNFPGRFSGRQFSNSRSEMNVSTLELGDSALYLCASFTQQGGNYEQYFGPGTRLTVT.

The J gene is TRBJ1-2, the V gene TRBV6-1, with D possibly TRBD1 on 5 matching bases. Germline CDR1 and CDR2: MNHNS and SASEGT. The V end was cut by 3 bases, the J end by 8 bases, with 7 bases between. The CDR3 is 11 amino acids. The CDR3 sequence is CASSDRVGYTF. DNA for the CDR3: TGTGCCAGCAGTGACAGGGTGGGCTACACCTTC.

Concerning this clone: No DNA is shown, since the ends of the CDR3 on it are uncertain; the CDR3 is the one TCRdb lists. This sequence joins TRBV21-1 and TRBJ2-6. TRBV21-1 is labeled a pseudogene. Ends included, the CDR3 has 16 residues. CDR3 sequence: CASSKAVGSGANVLTF.

The V and J genes are TRBV27 and TRBJ2-7; 7 nucleotides align to TRBD2. The CDR3 has 15 amino acids. The ends lost 1 base at V and 2 bases at J; junction bases unmatched: 5. The germline gives CDR1 MNHEY, CDR2 SMNVEV (reference sequence). CDR3 sequence: CASSLFASGTYEQYF. CDR3 sequence (DNA): TGTGCCAGCAGTTTATTTGCTAGCGGAACCTACGAGCAGTACTTC.

This clone came up once. V gene TRBV2 combines with J gene TRBJ2-5, with TRBD2 identical over 15 bases. Per the germline V gene, CDR1 is SNHLY and CDR2 is FYNNEI. After removal of 9 bases from V and 1 base from J, the junction contained 9 bases not matched to a gene. CDR3 length: 17 residues. CDR3 loop: CASSPGLAGGSQETQYF. The CDR3 coding sequence is TGTGCCAGTTCACCGGGACTAGCGGGAGGTAGCCAAGAGACCCAGTACTTC.

The CDR3 sequence: CASSYSIGGGYEKLFF. The CDR3, as DNA: TGTGCCAGCAGTTACTCGATTGGGGGGGGCTATGAAAAACTGTTTTTT. V usage is TRBV6-5 and J usage is TRBJ1-4; possibly TRBD1 for D (6 bases). With 0 bases removed from V and 6 bases from J, the gap between germline ends came to 14 bases. This CDR3 contains 16 residues. Germline V gene sequence: CDR1 MNHEY, CDR2 SVGAGI.

This clone was observed a handful of times. The chain carries TRBV23-1 and TRBJ2-5; D is possibly TRBD1 (5 bases). TRBV23-1 is treated as an ORF (open reading frame) with a function not yet certain. V was clipped by 1 base and J by 0 bases, with 12 bases between them. This CDR3 has 16 amino acids. The CDR3 region is CASSQLGQRYQETQYF. In DNA, the CDR3 is TGCGCCAGCAGTCAATTGGGGCAGAGGTACCAAGAGACCCAGTACTTC.

The chain joins TRBV6-1 to TRBJ1-3; D unresolved. The CDR3 covers 16 residues. Trimming stripped 1 base from V and 0 bases from J, with 10 bases between. Germline-derived CDR1 and CDR2 are MNHNS and SASEGT. As DNA, the CDR3 is TGTGCCAGCAGTGAAGGGTCAGCGAACTCTGGAAACACCATATATTTT. Translated: CASSEGSANSGNTIYF.

This clone was seen only a few times. The chain uses TRBV6-1 and TRBJ1-1; the D is unclear. The V gene lost 2 bases and the J gene lost 5 bases, with 0 bases spanning the gap. The CDR3 consists of 10 residues. In germline, CDR1 is MNHNS, CDR2 SASEGT. CDR3 sequence reads: CASSETEAFF. Written as DNA, the CDR3 is TGTGCCAGCAGTGAAACTGAAGCTTTCTTT.

The chain employs TRBV5-1 and TRBJ2-5; D may be TRBD1 (6 bases). Deletions cut 5 bases from V and 2 bases from J, with 13 bases between. Germline V gene sequence: CDR1 SGHRS, CDR2 YFSETQ. The length of the CDR3 is 14 residues. The CDR3 coding sequence is TGCGCCAGCAGTGGGGGACAAACACAAGAGACCCAGTACTTC. Amino acids: CASSGGQTQETQYF.

The J gene is TRBJ2-3, the V gene TRBV7-9; TRBD2 agrees at 15 bases. V lost 5 bases to trimming and J lost 10 bases; unmatched junction nucleotides: 16. CDR3 length equals 18 residues. Per the germline V gene, CDR1 is SEHNR and CDR2 is FQNEAQ (reference sequence). The CDR3 spells CASSPGVGGLAGGIAQYF. DNA of the CDR3: TGTGCCAGCAGCCCTGGGGTCGGGGGACTAGCGGGAGGCATTGCGCAGTATTTT. Together with reference TRBV7-9 and TRBJ2-3, the CDR3 gives the full variable domain: DTGVSQNPRHKITKRGQNVTFRCDPISEHNRLYWYRQTLGQGPEFLTYFQNEAQLEKSRLLSDRFSAERPKGSFSTLEIQRTEQGDSAMYLCASSPGVGGLAGGIAQYFGPGTRLTVL.

The rearrangement joins TRBV19 to TRBJ2-5; 11 positions match TRBD2. Losses at the gene ends were 6 bases for V and 5 bases for J; bases not matched to a gene: 5. This CDR3 contains 14 residues. CDR1 and CDR2 (germline): LNHDA, SQIVND (reference sequence). CDR3 amino acids: CASSRLAGWETQYF. The CDR3 DNA reads TGTGCCAGTAGCAGACTAGCGGGATGGGAGACCCAGTACTTC.

The chain joins TRBV5-8 to TRBJ2-3, with TRBD2 matching 10 bases. J was trimmed by 5 bases and V by 5 bases; bases with no gene match: 14. The CDR3 contains 17 residues. CDR1 is SGHTS and CDR2 is YDEGEE in the germline V gene. CDR3 in DNA: TGTGCCAGCAGTCATTCAATACTAGCGGGAATCAGAGATACGCAGTATTTT. Translating it yields CASSHSILAGIRDTQYF.

The genes are TRBV7-8 and TRBJ2-5; D ambiguous. Per the germline V gene, CDR1 is SGHVS and CDR2 is FQNEAQ. CDR3 size: 17 residues. V was trimmed by 2 bases and J by 1 base, leaving 17 bases between them. The CDR3 region has the DNA TGTGCCAGCAGCTTACTTAACATAGGTCCGGGCCAAGAGACCCAGTACTTC. Translation: CASSLLNIGPGQETQYF.

The rearrangement uses TRBV25-1 and TRBJ2-5; D perhaps matches TRBD2 (5 bases). The better agreement between TRBJ2-7 and the DNA end casts doubt on the J call. Germline CDR1 reads MGHDK; CDR2 reads SYGVNS. This CDR3 has 14 residues. CDR3 bases: TGTGCCAGCAGCACTGAGGAGGAGTACTACGAGCAGTACTTC. Encoded protein: CASSTEEEYYEQYF.

This clone has just a few counts. The rearrangement links TRBV5-6 to TRBJ1-2; 8 bases are a match to TRBD1. Germline lookup yields CDR1 SGHDT and CDR2 YYEEEE. V lost 0 bases and J lost 6; bases outside the gene matches: 10. CDR3 length equals 16 residues. The CDR3 nucleotides read TGTGCCAGCAGCTTGGACAGGGGGAACCTTCCCGATGGCTACACCTTC. Amino acids: CASSLDRGNLPDGYTF.